One sample yielded the 5 T cell receptor beta chains listed below, sequenced in a study of blood T cell repertoires in COVID-19. TCRdb's copy holds only in-frame clones and misses some; the assay was immunoSEQ multiplex PCR. The sample has approximately 58,000 clones, around 79% seen once. Material for sequencing was peripheral blood. The receptor set was obtained from a man aged 65 to 79 with active or convalescent COVID-19.

V gene TRBV12-5 combines with J gene TRBJ1-1, with TRBD1 identical over 8 bases. The CDR3 sequence is 15 residues long. V dropped 3 bases and J dropped 2; count of bases not matched to a gene: 5. The germline V gene encodes CDR1 LGHNT and CDR2 FRNRAP. The CDR3 protein is CASGFGQGINTEAFF. In DNA, the CDR3 is TGTGCTAGTGGTTTCGGACAGGGCATCAACACTGAAGCTTTCTTT.

The genes are TRBV7-2 and TRBJ1-3; D is ambiguous. This CDR3 region has 13 residues. The V gene's germline CDR1 is SGHTA and CDR2 FQGNSA. The ends were cut back, 5 bases at V and 3 bases at J, with 8 bases in the middle. The CDR3 region has the DNA TGTGCCAGCAGCCCCCCGGGTGGAAACACCATATATTTT. It is translated as CASSPPGGNTIYF.

V is TRBV6-5 and J is TRBJ2-4; 7 bases map to TRBD2. This CDR3 comprises 15 residues. The trim removed 6 bases at V and 0 bases at J, leaving 5 bases unmatched. Germline-derived CDR1 and CDR2 are MNHEY and SVGAGI. The CDR3 DNA is TGTGCCAGCAGACTGGGAGGGACAGCCAAAAACATTCAGTACTTC. As protein: CASRLGGTAKNIQYF.

The J gene is TRBJ1-6, the V gene TRBV6-5, with 7 nucleotides matching TRBD1. The CDR3 length is 16 residues. V lost 4 bases and J lost 6; bases outside the gene matches: 9. CDR1 and CDR2 (germline): MNHEY, SVGAGI. As DNA, the CDR3 is TGTGCCAGCAGTTCGCCGGGGGACAGCCCTAATTCACCCCTCCACTTT. Translating it yields CASSSPGDSPNSPLHF.

CDR3 region: CASSPSGGSGNTIYF. CDR3 nucleotide sequence: TGTGCCAGCTCACCCTCAGGGGGCTCTGGAAACACCATATATTTT. This rearrangement joins TRBV18 to TRBJ1-3; the match to TRBD1 covers 7 bases. The J segment lost 0 bases and the V segment lost 3 bases, leaving 2 bases of the junction unmatched. Germline CDR1 reads KGHSH; CDR2 reads LQKENI. The CDR3 runs to 15 residues.